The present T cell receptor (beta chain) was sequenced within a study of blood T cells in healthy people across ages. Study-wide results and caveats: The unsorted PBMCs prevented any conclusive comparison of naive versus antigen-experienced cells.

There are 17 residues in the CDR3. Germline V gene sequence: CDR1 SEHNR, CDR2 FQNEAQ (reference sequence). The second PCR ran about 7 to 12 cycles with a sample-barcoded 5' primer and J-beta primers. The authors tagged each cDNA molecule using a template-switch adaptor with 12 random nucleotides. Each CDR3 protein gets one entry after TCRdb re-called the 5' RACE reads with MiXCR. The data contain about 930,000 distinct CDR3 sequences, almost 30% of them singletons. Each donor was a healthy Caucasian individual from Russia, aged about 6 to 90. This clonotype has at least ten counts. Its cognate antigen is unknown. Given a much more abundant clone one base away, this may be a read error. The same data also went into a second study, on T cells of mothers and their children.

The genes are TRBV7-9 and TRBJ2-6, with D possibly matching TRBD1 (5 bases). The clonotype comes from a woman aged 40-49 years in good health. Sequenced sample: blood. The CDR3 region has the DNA TGTGCCAGCAGCCCTCCCCCCCGGTTCTCTGGGGCCAACGTCCGGACTTTC. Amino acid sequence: CASSPPPRFSGANVRTF. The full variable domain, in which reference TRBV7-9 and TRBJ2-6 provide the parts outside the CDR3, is DTGVSQNPRHKITKRGQNVTFRCDPISEHNRLYWYRQTLGQGPEFLTYFQNEAQLEKSRLLSDRFSAERPKGSFSTLEIQRTEQGDSAMYLCASSPPPRFSGANVRTFGAGSRLTVL.